This T cell receptor (beta chain) is from a study of T cell repertoires in cytomegalovirus infection. This clonotype was detected only a few times. Its antigen is still unknown. TCRdb reanalysed the reads using MiXCR and keeps one entry per CDR3 protein. Of 650,000 to 900,000 distinct CDR3 sequences in the sample, under 35% were seen once. This CDR3 is built from 14 residues. The ends were cut back, 7 bases at V and 8 bases at J, with 17 bases in the middle. Sequencing was performed on cultured CD8+ T cells from PBMCs, taken from culture after CMV antigen stimulation. The chain has TRBV12-3 or TRBV12-4 and TRBJ1-4; D gene unclear. This clonotype was sampled from a human donor in good health (CMV status not recorded). Some clones in this sample may be carry-over from other donors' samples. CDR3 in amino acids: CASTPQEGDEKLFF. CDR3 sequence (DNA): TGTGCCAGCACTCCGCAGGAGGGCGACGAAAAACTGTTTTTT.